Sequencing of this T cell receptor (beta chain) was carried out in a study of a mutant IDH1 vaccine in newly diagnosed glioma (dated by TCRdb to the early 2020s). General notes on the study: Patients were given eight vaccinations, in weeks 1, 3, 5, 7, 11, 15, 19 and 23, which matched visits V03 through V10. Vaccination started 4-6 weeks after radiotherapy alone, or was given together with temozolomide cycles in the groups whose treatment included chemotherapy. Of the 25 to 40 patients who were treated, around 60% were male and about 40% were female, and the mean age was around 40 years. Prior to enrollment, standard therapy consisting of radiotherapy alone, temozolomide alone, or radiochemotherapy with temozolomide had been administered to patients, with the combination being received by most patients. Peripheral blood was collected at six visits: V03 (baseline), V05, V07, V10, V12 and V13. Longitudinal TCRB deep sequencing was done for about two dozen treated patients, wherever samples were available for exploratory analyses. Study-level results and caveats: The authors stated that sample limitations prevented analyses of patient blood samples from being reproduced. Availability determined which PBMC samples were chosen for TCRB deep sequencing. No apparent relationship was observed between pseudoprogression and alterations in the top peripheral T cell clonotypes detected by TCRB sequencing. Vaccine-induced immune responses across multiple MHC alleles were detected in 85% to 95% of patients.

Details on this clone: The antigen it recognizes is unknown. Base qualities are missing; no much larger clone stands one base away.

CDR1 and CDR2, per the germline V gene, are SGHDN and FVKESK. The CDR3, from cysteine to phenylalanine, totals 12 residues. The sequence is cut down to CDR3 DNA, 36 bases in frame from base 1. Between the V and J ends, shortened by 1 base and 8 bases respectively, the junction contains 7 bases. This specimen's time point label, per the study, means: week 23, last vaccination. Each vaccine dose was 300 ug of a 20-mer mutant IDH1 peptide in Montanide, given subcutaneously with topical imiquimod. All donors had newly diagnosed IDH1-mutant astrocytomas of WHO grade 3 or 4 that showed loss of nuclear ATRX. The samples were drawn from NOA16, a multicentre, single-arm, open-label phase I trial in Germany that tested a mutant IDH1 peptide vaccine in humans for the first time. Genomic DNA for TCRB sequencing was extracted from EDTA blood using the DNeasy Blood and Tissue Kit. Library construction relied on the immunoSEQ multiplex PCR assay. The hsTCRB Kit was used according to the manufacturer's protocol to amplify rearranged TCR beta chain sequences. TCRB libraries were sequenced on an Illumina MiSeq. The original methods were these. Demultiplexing, trimming and gene mapping were performed with the kit vendor's proprietary platform. The clones in this table, taken by TCRdb from immuneACCESS, are in-frame only. Not every clone is retained; where verified, under half of the shortfall comes from an unresolved V gene, and the cause of the rest is unknown. The D gene and trimming were derived from the DNA, and the V and J assignments and clone size from that table. This sample has tens of thousands of clones in its table, and 60% to 85% of those were observed once. The ten largest clones add up to around 6.9% of the sample.

This TCR derives from a woman between 40 and 50 years old with glioma. Some clones in this sample may be carry-over from other donors' samples. The chain uses TRBV14 and TRBJ2-3; no D gene can be assigned with confidence. This material consisted of PBMCs, taken from a glioma patient whose treatment included an IDH1 peptide vaccine. Here is the DNA: TGTGCCAGCAGCCAAGGTCGGTCTACGCAGTATTTT. The translation is CASSQGRSTQYF. With all but the CDR3 taken from the reference TRBV14 and TRBJ2-3 genes, the full variable domain is: EAGVTQFPSHSVIEKGQTVTLRCDPISGHDNLYWYRRVMGKEIKFLLHFVKESKQDESGMPNNRFLAERTGGTYSTLKVQPAELEDSGVYFCASSQGRSTQYFGPGTRLTVL.